This TCR beta chain is drawn from a study of CD8 T cells in ankylosing spondylitis. The V gene's germline CDR1 is MDHEN and CDR2 SYDVKM. V trimming: 6 bases; J trimming: 2 bases; junction bases outside the gene matches: 6. The length of the CDR3 is 15 residues. MiXCR, run by TCRdb on the 5' RACE reads, gives a single entry per CDR3 protein. The table lists about 360,000 distinct CDR3 sequences, around 20% of them singletons. Regarding the study as a whole: Certain motif variants had earlier appeared in reactive arthritis synovial fluid and blood.

As concerns this clonotype: The antigen remains undetermined.

The receptor was isolated from a male donor with ankylosing spondylitis or in good health (not recorded which). The genes are TRBV28 and TRBJ2-5; 10 bases agree with TRBD2. The sample comprised blood, either unsorted or a sorted T cell fraction (not recorded which). The CDR3 spells CASRHSGGPQETQYF. The CDR3 nucleotides read TGTGCCAGCAGACATAGCGGGGGGCCTCAAGAGACCCAGTACTTC.